These T cell receptor beta chains were read from a single sample in a study of shared clonotypes between healthy human individuals. Only in-frame clones appear in the TCRdb table, and some are missing; sequencing was by immunoSEQ multiplex PCR. This sample yields a few million clones, of which roughly 90% are seen a single time; approximately 0.41% belongs to the top ten. The source material was naive CD4+ T cells from PBMCs. These receptors were collected from a man in his late teens or twenties in good health. Some clones in this sample may be carry-over from other donors' samples. CDR3s leave out the opening cysteine and the closing phenylalanine or tryptophan.

>TRBJ2-3|10|TRBV7-9
ASSLRLATQY
>TRBJ2-4|10|TRBV5-6
ASSLGGNIQY
>TRBJ2-3|11|TRBV19
ASRMGAADTQY
>TRBJ2-1|12|TRBV6-1
ASGQVLSYNEQF
>TRBJ1-2|13|TRBV28
ASSLSGGGGYGYT
>TRBJ2-1|15|TRBV7-9
ASSRTGLPSSYNEQF
>TRBJ2-1|14|TRBV7-2
ASSPAMTSGSYEQF
>TRBJ2-7|13|TRBV30
ACSRGTSGSYEQY
>TRBJ2-7|10|TRBV10-3
AISEQIYEQY
>TRBJ1-5|13|TRBV28
ASRFWGILNQPQH
>TRBJ1-2|12|TRBV5-8
ASRDRTGRYGYT
>TRBJ2-2|11|TRBV7-3
ASRRRDTGELF
>TRBJ1-2|12|TRBV9
ASSVVGTGVGYT
>TRBJ1-1|12|TRBV28
ASSYGGADTEAF
>TRBJ1-4|11|TRBV6-6
ASRRVVNEKLF
>TRBJ1-1|13|TRBV5-1
ASSWTGQGPTEAF
>TRBJ2-7|13|TRBV2
ASTRAGTGGHEQY
>TRBJ2-1|15|TRBV7-2
ASSSGVRSGRAREQF
>TRBJ2-3|13|TRBV29-1
SVKGLAGGGDTQY
>TRBJ2-7|12|TRBV4-2
ASSQDRHSYEQY
>TRBJ1-1|12|TRBV6-1
ASSRQAIDTEAF
>TRBJ2-1|16|TRBV19
ASSITPSLLAGGNEQF
>TRBJ2-7|11|TRBV9
ASSVGLWDEQY
>TRBJ2-2|13|TRBV7-9
ASSLAEGSTGELF
>TRBJ2-7|8|TRBV20-1
SAISYEQY
>TRBJ2-1|13|TRBV5-4
ASSWPDGMYNEQF
>TRBJ1-3|12|TRBV5-1
ASSSYGSGNTIY
>TRBJ2-7|12|TRBV9
ASSAGTSWYEQY
>TRBJ2-7|14|TRBV7-8
ASSPRTGQGAGEQY
>TRBJ2-3|13|TRBV7-8
ASSTPGTSTDTQY
>TRBJ1-4|12|TRBV7-6
ASSLGQGREKLF
>TRBJ2-1|11|TRBV5-1
ASRASSYNEQF
>TRBJ1-1|14|TRBV29-1
SATRDRTILNTEAF
>TRBJ1-1|12|TRBV11-2
ASSLDLGGRGAF
>TRBJ2-5|12|TRBV28
ASHRPSPGETQY